The subject of this entry is one T cell receptor beta chain. This record belongs to a study of long-term antiretroviral therapy in people with HIV. V gave up 1 base and J gave up 1 base; unmatched junction bases: 5. CDR3 size: 16 residues. The germline V gene encodes CDR1 SGHTA and CDR2 FQGNSA. They ran version v3.0 of the immunoSEQ assay at survey level. Here immunoSEQ multiplex PCR was the method, and the copy in TCRdb shows in-frame clones only, minus some. Found here are 20,000 to 25,000 clones, 76% of them singletons; the top ten hold roughly 12%. The TCR sequence derives from a woman between 35 and 50 years old with HIV. The material was unsorted PBMCs, obtained 1.1 years before starting antiretroviral therapy. The chain employs TRBV7-2 and TRBJ2-5, with 8 bases fitting TRBD2. CDR3 in DNA: TGTGCCAGCAGCTTAGATAGCGGGGCGACCCAAGAGACCCAGTACTTC. Its protein product is CASSLDSGATQETQYF.